These 18 T cell receptor beta chains were sequenced from one sample in a study of blood T cell repertoires in COVID-19. Produced via immunoSEQ multiplex PCR; TCRdb's table is partial and in-frame only. Here the sample spans around 100,000 clones, about 88% being singletons. What was sequenced was peripheral blood. These TCRs come from a man aged 30-40 years in a cohort sampled during active COVID-19.

The V and J genes are TRBV5-4 and TRBJ2-3; TRBD1 agrees at 7 bases. Germline V lookup: CDR1 SGHNT, CDR2 YYREEE (reference sequence). Trimming cost V 5 bases and J 2 bases; bases outside gene matches: 2. The CDR3 length is 13 residues. The CDR3 spells CASRTGSTDTQYF. The DNA of the CDR3 is TGTGCCAGCAGGACAGGGTCCACAGATACGCAGTATTTT.

The V call is TRBV3-1 (or the pseudogene TRBV3-2), the J call TRBJ1-2; the match to TRBD1 covers 7 bases. The CDR3 is 15 amino acids. V gave up 0 bases and J gave up 4 bases; unmatched junction bases: 5. Germline CDR1 is LGHDT and CDR2 is YNNKEL (reference sequence). CDR3 region: CASSQEHNRGYGYTF. Written as DNA, the CDR3 is TGTGCCAGCAGCCAAGAACATAACAGGGGCTATGGCTACACCTTC.

The V call is TRBV7-2, the J call TRBJ2-3; 7 bases are a match to TRBD2. The ends lost 3 bases at V and 4 bases at J; junction bases unmatched: 7. Germline V gene lookup returns CDR1 SGHTA and CDR2 FQGNSA. The CDR3 length is 15 residues. The CDR3 sequence is CASSLGGLDPDTQYF. For the CDR3, the DNA is TGTGCCAGCAGCTTGGGAGGGCTAGATCCAGATACGCAGTATTTT.

The chain couples TRBV7-3 to TRBJ2-1; D perhaps matches TRBD1 (5 bases). This CDR3 is built from 13 residues. V lost 5 bases to trimming and J lost 7 bases, with 12 bases between them. Germline V gene data show CDR1 as SGHTA and CDR2 as FQGTGA. The CDR3 coding sequence is TGTGCCAGCAGCCAAAACTACAGGAATGAGCAGTTCTTC. Translating gives CASSQNYRNEQFF.

The chain carries TRBV5-4 and TRBJ1-2, with 11 bases fitting TRBD1. The CDR3 contains 13 residues. Germline CDR1 and CDR2: SGHNT and YYREEE (reference sequence). J lost 8 bases, V lost 5 bases, and 5 bases had no gene match. CDR3 DNA: TGTGCCAGCAGGCCGGGACAGGGGGAAGGCTACACCTTC. The encoded protein is CASRPGQGEGYTF.

The V call is TRBV5-8, the J call TRBJ1-1, with D perhaps TRBD1 (5 bases). CDR1 SGHTS and CDR2 YDEGEE come from the germline V gene. The CDR3 length is 14 residues. Trimming shortened V by 3 bases and J by 4 bases, and 13 bases separated the two germline ends. The CDR3 protein is CASSWGVGTTEAFF. The CDR3, as DNA: TGTGCCAGCAGCTGGGGGGTGGGGACCACTGAAGCTTTCTTT.

The rearrangement uses TRBV12-3 or TRBV12-4 and TRBJ1-2; unclear D gene. The CDR3 length is 12 residues. With 10 bases removed from V and 7 bases from J, the gap between germline ends came to 16 bases. In DNA form, the CDR3 reads TGTGCCATCGACCGAGGCCCCGGTGGCTACACCTTC. Protein product: CAIDRGPGGYTF.

V and J are TRBV5-1 and TRBJ2-2; perhaps TRBD1 as D (5 bases). Germline lookup yields CDR1 SGHRS and CDR2 YFSETQ. Trimming took off 3 bases at V and 6 bases at J, with 18 bases between the two ends. CDR3 length: 16 residues. The CDR3 DNA follows: TGCGCCAGCAGCTCCCTACCGTCGACAGTCGCCGGGGAGCTGTTTTTT. Translating gives CASSSLPSTVAGELFF.

The rearrangement uses TRBV7-2 and TRBJ2-7, with a weak D call TRBD1 (5 bases). The CDR3 runs 15 residues. The germline CDR1 and CDR2 sequences are SGHTA and FQGNSA. Trimming removed 5 bases from V and 1 base from J, with 15 bases in between. CDR3 DNA: TGTGCCAGCAGCCTAGGGGCAGGGCCATCCTACGAGCAGTACTTC. Protein: CASSLGAGPSYEQYF.

The chain couples TRBV12-5 to TRBJ1-4; 11 bases map to TRBD1. This CDR3 has 14 residues. The V and J ends lost 6 bases and 7 bases, in that order; junction bases with no gene match: 4. Germline V gene data show CDR1 as LGHNT and CDR2 as FRNRAP. The CDR3 here is CASGPGTGGEKLFF. DNA for the CDR3: TGTGCTAGTGGCCCTGGGACAGGGGGTGAAAAACTGTTTTTT.

There are a few counts of this clone. This chain links TRBV18 with TRBJ2-7, with 7 nucleotides matching TRBD1. The CDR3 length is 14 residues. The V gene's germline CDR1 is KGHSH and CDR2 LQKENI. The ends lost 2 bases at V and 4 bases at J; junction bases unmatched: 5. The DNA for the CDR3 is TGTGCCAGCTCACCAGGGACAGCTGATTACGAGCAGTACTTC. Translating gives CASSPGTADYEQYF.

The chain joins TRBV19 to TRBJ2-1, with 9 bases identical to TRBD2. Unmatched junction bases numbered 16, after V lost 6 bases and J lost 4 bases. CDR1 and CDR2 (germline): LNHDA, SQIVND (reference sequence). The CDR3 is made up of 18 amino acids. For the CDR3, the DNA is TGTGCCAGTAGCAGCCCCGGGACTAGCAAGAGGCAATACAATGAGCAGTTCTTC. Amino acids: CASSSPGTSKRQYNEQFF.

J is TRBJ2-7 and V is TRBV6-5; TRBD2 matches at 7 bases. Losses at the gene ends were 6 bases for V and 6 bases for J; bases not matched to a gene: 2. This CDR3 is built from 11 residues. Germline lookup yields CDR1 MNHEY and CDR2 SVGAGI. The CDR3 DNA reads TGTGCCAGCAGGAGGGAGGGCGAGCAGTACTTC. Residues: CASRREGEQYF.

The genes are TRBV7-9 and TRBJ1-1; a possible D gene is TRBD1 (6 bases). Germline loops: CDR1 SEHNR, CDR2 FQNEAQ (reference sequence). Trimming pared 6 bases from V and 6 bases from J, leaving 17 bases between. This CDR3 has 14 residues. CDR3 DNA: TGTGCCAGCAGGAATACTCAAGGGGGAGCTGAAGCTTTCTTT. As protein: CASRNTQGGAEAFF. The entire variable domain, with the rest obtained from reference TRBV7-9 and TRBJ1-1, is as follows: DTGVSQNPRHKITKRGQNVTFRCDPISEHNRLYWYRQTLGQGPEFLTYFQNEAQLEKSRLLSDRFSAERPKGSFSTLEIQRTEQGDSAMYLCASRNTQGGAEAFFGQGTRLTVV.

This chain joins TRBV3-1 (or the pseudogene TRBV3-2) and TRBJ1-6; 7 nucleotides line up with TRBD1. V lost 2 bases, J lost 5 bases, and 6 bases stayed unmatched. The length of the CDR3 is 16 residues. CDR1 LGHDT and CDR2 YNNKEL come from the germline V gene (reference sequence). Here the CDR3 DNA reads TGTGCCAGCAGCCAAAAACAGGGGAGACATAATTCACCCCTCCACTTT. As protein: CASSQKQGRHNSPLHF.

The V call is TRBV5-1, the J call TRBJ2-7, with a possible D match to TRBD1 (6 bases). CDR3 length: 14 residues. Looked up from germline, CDR1 is SGHRS and CDR2 is YFSETQ. V was trimmed by 4 bases and J by 0 bases, leaving 11 bases between them. CDR3 sequence: CASSPRTDSYEQYF. Here the CDR3 DNA reads TGCGCCAGCAGCCCGCGGACAGACTCCTACGAGCAGTACTTC.

The rearrangement uses TRBV5-4 and TRBJ2-2; 7 nucleotides agree with TRBD1. J gave up 6 bases and V 0 bases, and 2 bases lay outside the gene matches. The CDR3 has 14 residues. The germline gives CDR1 SGHNT, CDR2 YYREEE (reference sequence). The CDR3 spells CASSLATGPGELFF. The CDR3 DNA follows: TGTGCCAGCAGCTTGGCGACAGGGCCCGGGGAGCTGTTTTTT.

The rearrangement uses TRBV9 and TRBJ2-5; 7 nucleotides agree with TRBD2. V was clipped by 4 bases and J by 5 bases; unmatched bases: 17. The CDR3 is 17 residues long. The V gene's germline CDR1 is SGDLS and CDR2 YYNGEE. In DNA, the CDR3 is TGTGCCAGCAGCTCATTAACCGCGCGGGGGAACTTGGAGACCCAGTACTTC. This sequence encodes CASSSLTARGNLETQYF. The variable domain in full, completed from reference TRBV9 and TRBJ2-5, reads DSGVTQTPKHLITATGQRVTLRCSPRSGDLSVYWYQQSLDQGLQFLIQYYNGEERAKGNILERFSAQQFPDLHSELNLSSLELGDSALYFCASSSLTARGNLETQYFGPGTRLLVL.